Sequencing of this T cell receptor (beta chain) was carried out in a study of blood T cell repertoires in COVID-19. At the level of the study: Specimens from acute and convalescent COVID-19 originated in the United States, Italy and Spain. Nucleic acid was either cDNA or gDNA, and it came from T cells, B-cell-depleted T cells, or PBMCs.

In the original processing: Using reference gene primer amplification, nucleated cell counts were estimated. The protocol was immunoSEQ multiplex PCR, while the TCRdb copy is restricted to in-frame clones and leaves out a portion. For V, J and clone size, that table is used; D and trimming come from the DNA. Among fewer than 120,000 clones listed, 70% to 90% were seen once. CDR1 and CDR2 (germline): SQVTM, ANQGSEA. Trimming left V 0 bases short and J 8 bases short, with 19 bases between. The CDR3 spans 15 residues. This TCR derives from a woman in her fifties or sixties with acute or convalescent COVID-19. V is TRBV29-1 and J is TRBJ1-1; possible D gene TRBD1, 5 bases. Sequencing used peripheral blood. CDR3 sequence: CSVEDRGAGTPEAFF. The CDR3 nucleotides are TGCAGCGTTGAAGATCGCGGGGCAGGGACCCCGGAAGCTTTCTTT.